This T cell receptor (beta chain) was profiled in a study of Ad26.COV2.S vaccination and SARS-CoV-2 variants. Study-level results: There was a possibility that the TCR breadth and depth analyses underestimated total T cell responses. For non-spike TCRs, breadth in vaccine recipients resembled that in placebo recipients. Vaccinated individuals (as opposed to placebo recipients) had higher spike-specific TCR breadth.

Using immunoSEQ multiplex PCR, the repertoire was profiled, and TCRdb retains in-frame clones only, with some absent. Here the sample spans about 370,000 clones, roughly 90% being singletons. In regard to this clone: Its antigen is not identified.

The ends were cut back, 0 bases at V and 4 bases at J, with 6 bases in the middle. CDR3 size: 13 residues. Germline CDR1 and CDR2: LGHNA and YNFKEQ. The treatment here: some 19 received Ad26.COV2.S at low or high dose, single or two shots; five or six received placebo; per-sample allocation not given. All samples were drawn on day 63, counting from the first vaccine or placebo injection. A Boston adult aged 18-55 years was the donor. This TCR came from a person between 18 and 59 years old who received the Ad26.COV2.S COVID-19 vaccine or a placebo. The rearrangement uses TRBV4-2 and TRBJ1-2; D is ambiguous. The starting material was peripheral blood, obtained in a trial of Ad26.COV2.S vaccine versus placebo. CDR3 region: CASSQDQLYGYTF. In DNA, the CDR3 is TGTGCCAGCAGCCAAGACCAGCTCTATGGCTACACCTTC.